Listed below are T cell receptor beta chains from one sample, sequenced in a study of blood T cell repertoires in COVID-19. The table came from immunoSEQ multiplex PCR; TCRdb's copy has only in-frame clones and leaves some out. This table has a few hundred thousand clones, around 87% appearing once. The source material was peripheral blood. These TCRs come from a woman between 45 and 65 years old with active or convalescent COVID-19. CDR3s include the opening cysteine and the closing phenylalanine or tryptophan. D genes are given only for firm matches. Size is stated for part of the rows, as once, few or many counts, or as a class when the clone is expanded.

cdr3_length | d_call | j_call | v_call | clone_size | cdr3_nt | cdr3_aa
13 | NA | TRBJ1-1 | TRBV12-3/TRBV12-4 | NA | TGTGCCAGCAGTTCTGAGGGTTACACTGAAGCTTTCTTT | CASSSEGYTEAFF
14 | TRBD2 | TRBJ2-1 | TRBV27 | once | TGTGCCAGCATCGGGACTAGCGGGAAGAATGAGCAGTTCTTC | CASIGTSGKNEQFF
22 | TRBD1 | TRBJ1-3 | TRBV4-2 | NA | TGTGCCAGCAGCCTAAACAGACCACCGGGACAGGGGGCTGGGAGCTCTGGAAACACCATATATTTT | CASSLNRPPGQGAGSSGNTIYF
15 | NA | TRBJ2-2 | TRBV21-1 | once | TGTGCCAGCAGCCCCCATGGCGGGGTCCCCGGGGAGCTGTTTTTT | CASSPHGGVPGELFF
18 | NA | TRBJ1-1 | TRBV4-3 | NA | TGCGCCAGCAGCCAAGACCTATACTTCCAGGGGATGGACACTGAAGCTTTCTTT | CASSQDLYFQGMDTEAFF
13 | NA | TRBJ1-1 | TRBV19 | once | TGTGCCAGTAGTATAAGCATGAACACTGAAGCTTTCTTT | CASSISMNTEAFF
14 | TRBD1 | TRBJ1-2 | TRBV18 | NA | TGTGCCAGCTCACCAACAGGGGATAACTATGGCTACACCTTC | CASSPTGDNYGYTF
13 | NA | TRBJ2-3 | TRBV25-1 | NA | TGTGCCAGCAGTGAAACTGGCACAGATACGCAGTATTTT | CASSETGTDTQYF
11 | NA | TRBJ2-7 | TRBV9 | NA | TGTGCCAGCAGCCCAGGCTACGAGCAGTACTTC | CASSPGYEQYF
19 | TRBD2 | TRBJ2-7 | TRBV6-2/TRBV6-3 | NA | TGTGCCAGCAGTGGCAGAGGAGTAGCGGGACACTTATTCTCCTACGAGCAGTACTTC | CASSGRGVAGHLFSYEQYF
13 | NA | TRBJ1-5 | TRBV12-3/TRBV12-4 | NA | TGTGCCAGCAGCCCGAGTGAGAATCAGCCCCAGCATTTT | CASSPSENQPQHF
15 | NA | TRBJ1-1 | TRBV28 | NA | TGTGCCAGCAGCTCCCTCGCGGGGCGGTACACTGAAGCTTTCTTT | CASSSLAGRYTEAFF
14 | NA | TRBJ1-2 | TRBV7-9 | NA | TGTGCCAGCAGCTCCAGCAAGGGGCTCTATGGCTACACCTTC | CASSSSKGLYGYTF
18 | TRBD1 | TRBJ2-2 | TRBV7-8 | NA | TGTGCCAGCAGCTTGCTCCCCGGGACAGGGGTAACAACCGGGGAGCTGTTTTTT | CASSLLPGTGVTTGELFF
15 | NA | TRBJ2-7 | TRBV28 | NA | TGTGCCAGCAGCTCGCAGGGGAAGGGGACCTACGAGCAGTACTTC | CASSSQGKGTYEQYF
14 | NA | TRBJ2-5 | TRBV10-3 | NA | TGTGCCATCAGTGAGATGGGAGGCGGAGAGACCCAGTACTTC | CAISEMGGGETQYF
15 | NA | TRBJ1-5 | TRBV27 | NA | TGTGCCAGCAGTTTAGGCTACAGAGGGAATCAGCCCCAGCATTTT | CASSLGYRGNQPQHF
16 | TRBD2 | TRBJ2-3 | TRBV27 | NA | TGTGCCAGCACCGCCGGGCCGCGGGAGGGCGCAGATACGCAGTATTTT | CASTAGPREGADTQYF
14 | TRBD1 | TRBJ1-5 | TRBV5-5 | NA | TGTGCCAGCAGCAGTGGACAGGATTATCAGCCCCAGCATTTT | CASSSGQDYQPQHF
14 | TRBD1 | TRBJ2-5 | TRBV2 | NA | TGTGCCAGCAGGGTTAGACAGGGTAGGGAGACCCAGTACTTC | CASRVRQGRETQYF
13 | TRBD1 | TRBJ2-5 | TRBV10-3 | NA | TGTGCCATCAGTCGGGACAGAGGCGAGACCCAGTACTTC | CAISRDRGETQYF
14 | NA | TRBJ2-7 | TRBV21-1 | NA | TGTGCCAGCAGCGATTGGACAGGGGATGGCGAGCAGTACTTC | CASSDWTGDGEQYF
12 | NA | TRBJ1-1 | TRBV30 | once | TGTGCCCGGAAAACGAGGGACACTGAAGCTTTCTTT | CARKTRDTEAFF
15 | NA | TRBJ2-7 | TRBV5-1 | NA | TGCGCCAGCAGCTTGGCCAACCAAGCGGCCTACGAGCAGTACTTC | CASSLANQAAYEQYF
13 | NA | TRBJ1-5 | TRBV3-1/TRBV3-2 | NA | TGTGCCAGCAGCCAAGATGAGGATCAGCCCCAGCATTTT | CASSQDEDQPQHF
15 | NA | TRBJ2-3 | TRBV21-1 | NA | NA | CASSTGDYRCHTQYF
14 | TRBD2 | TRBJ2-1 | TRBV30 | NA | TGTGCCTGGAGTGTCCTAGCGGGGGGGGGTGAGCAGTTCTTC | CAWSVLAGGGEQFF
16 | NA | TRBJ2-2 | TRBV4-1 | NA | TGCGCCAGCAGCCAAGCGCAGAGCGCGAACACCGGGGAGCTGTTTTTT | CASSQAQSANTGELFF
14 | NA | TRBJ2-1 | TRBV7-2 | NA | TGTGCCAGCAGCCCCAAAAACGGGTTAACTGAGCAGTTCTTC | CASSPKNGLTEQFF
14 | TRBD1 | TRBJ1-6 | TRBV25-1 | NA | TGTGCCAGCTGCGGACAGGGAGATAATTCACCCCTCCACTTT | CASCGQGDNSPLHF
16 | NA | TRBJ1-4 | TRBV12-5 | NA | TGTGCTAGTGGAGTCTTGGACAGTGGCACTAATGAAAAACTGTTTTTT | CASGVLDSGTNEKLFF
14 | NA | TRBJ1-6 | TRBV6-1 | few | TGTGCCAGCAGTGACAGCGCCGATAATTCACCCCTCCACTTT | CASSDSADNSPLHF
15 | TRBD1 | TRBJ2-1 | TRBV5-1 | NA | TGCGCCAGCAGCTTGACGACAGGGACCTACAATGAGCAGTTCTTC | CASSLTTGTYNEQFF
15 | NA | TRBJ2-1 | TRBV27 | NA | TGTGCCAGCAGTTTTGTGGGAGGTTTAAGCAATGAGCAGTTCTTC | CASSFVGGLSNEQFF
14 | TRBD2 | TRBJ2-5 | TRBV7-2 | NA | TGTGCCAGCAAAGCGGGGGGCCCCTCGGGGACCCAGTACTTC | CASKAGGPSGTQYF
14 | TRBD1 | TRBJ1-5 | TRBV27 | once | TGTGCCAGCAGTGTGACAGGGCGGAATCAGCCCCAGCATTTT | CASSVTGRNQPQHF
13 | TRBD1 | TRBJ1-2 | TRBV7-2 | once | TGTGCCAGCAGCTTCCTACAGGGGGATGGCTACACCTTC | CASSFLQGDGYTF
14 | TRBD1 | TRBJ1-5 | TRBV30 | NA | TGTGCCTGGAGTGTAGGGACAGGACGGCAGCCCCAGCATTTT | CAWSVGTGRQPQHF
16 | TRBD2 | TRBJ2-2 | TRBV4-3 | NA | TGCGCCAGCAGCCCTTACTGGGGGGGAAACACCGGGGAGCTGTTTTTT | CASSPYWGGNTGELFF
16 | NA | TRBJ2-3 | TRBV7-2 | NA | TGTGCCAGCAGCTTAAGTCTGGGCGGGGGCACAGATACGCAGTATTTT | CASSLSLGGGTDTQYF